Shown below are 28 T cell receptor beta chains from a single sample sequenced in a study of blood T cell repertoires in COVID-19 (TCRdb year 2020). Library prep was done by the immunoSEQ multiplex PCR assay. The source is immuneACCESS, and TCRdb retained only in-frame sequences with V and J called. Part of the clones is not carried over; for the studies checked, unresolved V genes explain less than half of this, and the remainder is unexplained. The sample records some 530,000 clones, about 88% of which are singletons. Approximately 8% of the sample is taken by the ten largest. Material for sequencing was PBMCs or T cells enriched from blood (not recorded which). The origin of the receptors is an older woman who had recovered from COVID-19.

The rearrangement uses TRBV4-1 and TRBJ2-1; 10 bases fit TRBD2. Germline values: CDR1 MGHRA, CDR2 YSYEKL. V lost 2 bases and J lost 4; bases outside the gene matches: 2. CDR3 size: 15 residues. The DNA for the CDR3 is TGCGCCAGCAGCCAACTAGCGGGGGAGTACAATGAGCAGTTCTTC. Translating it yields CASSQLAGEYNEQFF.

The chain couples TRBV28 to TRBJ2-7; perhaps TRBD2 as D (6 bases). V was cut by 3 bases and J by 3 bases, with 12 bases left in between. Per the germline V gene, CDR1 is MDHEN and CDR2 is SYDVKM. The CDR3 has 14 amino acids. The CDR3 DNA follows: TGTGCCAGCAGTTTGGAGGGTTACTACTACGAGCAGTACTTC. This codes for CASSLEGYYYEQYF.

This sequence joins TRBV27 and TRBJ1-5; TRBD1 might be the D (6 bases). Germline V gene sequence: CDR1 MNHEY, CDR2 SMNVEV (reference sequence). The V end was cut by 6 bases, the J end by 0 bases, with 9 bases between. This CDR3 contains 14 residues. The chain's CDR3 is CASRTGFSNQPQHF. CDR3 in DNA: TGTGCCAGCAGAACAGGGTTTAGCAATCAGCCCCAGCATTTT.

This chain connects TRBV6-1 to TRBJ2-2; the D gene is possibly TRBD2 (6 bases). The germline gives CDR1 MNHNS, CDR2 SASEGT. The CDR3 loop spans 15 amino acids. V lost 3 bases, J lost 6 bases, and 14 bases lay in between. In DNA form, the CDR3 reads TGTGCCAGCAGTGAGGGGGAGGTGAAGGCCGGGGAGCTGTTTTTT. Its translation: CASSEGEVKAGELFF.

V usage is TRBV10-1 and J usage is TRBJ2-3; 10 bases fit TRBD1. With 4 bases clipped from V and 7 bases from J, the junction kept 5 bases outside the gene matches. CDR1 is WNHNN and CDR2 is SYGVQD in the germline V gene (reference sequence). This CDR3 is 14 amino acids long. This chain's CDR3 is CASSGRDRGNTQYF. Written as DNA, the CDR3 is TGCGCCAGCAGTGGCCGGGACAGGGGAAATACGCAGTATTTT.

The CDR3 coding sequence is TGTGCCAGCAGTAGAAGCGGGGGGGCCGGGAATGAGCAGTTCTTC. This sequence encodes CASSRSGGAGNEQFF. This sequence joins TRBV25-1 and TRBJ2-1, with 10 positions matching TRBD2. The CDR3 contains 15 residues. Germline V gene data show CDR1 as MGHDK and CDR2 as SYGVNS. V was clipped by 5 bases and J by 7 bases; unmatched bases: 8.

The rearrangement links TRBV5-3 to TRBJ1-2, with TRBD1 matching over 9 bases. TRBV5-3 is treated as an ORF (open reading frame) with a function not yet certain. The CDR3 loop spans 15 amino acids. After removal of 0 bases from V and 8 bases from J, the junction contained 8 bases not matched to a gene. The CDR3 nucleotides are TGTGCCAGAAGCTTGGCCCGGACAGGGGTTTGGGGCTACACCTTC. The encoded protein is CARSLARTGVWGYTF.

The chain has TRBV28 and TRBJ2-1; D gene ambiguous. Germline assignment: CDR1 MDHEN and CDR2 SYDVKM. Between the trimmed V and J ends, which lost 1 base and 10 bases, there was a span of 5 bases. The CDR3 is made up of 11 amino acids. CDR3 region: CASSLLREQFF. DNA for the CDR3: TGTGCCAGCAGTTTATTGAGGGAGCAGTTCTTC.

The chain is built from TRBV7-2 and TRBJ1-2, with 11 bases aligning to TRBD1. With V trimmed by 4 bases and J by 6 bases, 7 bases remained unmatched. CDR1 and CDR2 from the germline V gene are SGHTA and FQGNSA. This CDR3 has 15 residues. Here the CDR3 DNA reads TGTGCCAGCAGCTACGCGTGGACAGGGGGCGATGGCTACACCTTC. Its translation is CASSYAWTGGDGYTF.

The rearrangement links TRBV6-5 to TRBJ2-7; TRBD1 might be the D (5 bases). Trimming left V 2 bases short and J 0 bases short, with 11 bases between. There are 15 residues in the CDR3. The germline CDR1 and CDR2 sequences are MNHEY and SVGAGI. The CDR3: CASSYLGRASYEQYF. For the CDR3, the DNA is TGTGCCAGCAGTTACCTTGGCAGGGCCTCCTACGAGCAGTACTTC.

The CDR3 DNA reads TGTGCCAGTAGTATGGGACAGGGGGGCACTGAAGCTTTCTTT. Translating it yields CASSMGQGGTEAFF. V gene TRBV19 combines with J gene TRBJ1-1; 11 bases are shared with TRBD1. The CDR3 is 14 residues long. Germline V CDR1 and CDR2: LNHDA, SQIVND (reference sequence). Trimming at V came to 3 bases and at J to 4 bases, leaving 1 base not matched to a gene.

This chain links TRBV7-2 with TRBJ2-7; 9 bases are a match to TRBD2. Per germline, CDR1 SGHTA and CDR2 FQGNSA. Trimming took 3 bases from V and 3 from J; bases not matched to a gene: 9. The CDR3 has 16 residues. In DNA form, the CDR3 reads TGTGCCAGCAGCTTTCGGCGGACTAGCGCGGGCTACGAGCAGTACTTC. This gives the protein CASSFRRTSAGYEQYF.

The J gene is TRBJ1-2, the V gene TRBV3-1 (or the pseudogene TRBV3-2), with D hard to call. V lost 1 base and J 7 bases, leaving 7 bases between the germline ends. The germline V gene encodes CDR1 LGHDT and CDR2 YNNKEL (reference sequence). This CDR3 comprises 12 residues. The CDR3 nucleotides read TGTGCCAGCAGCCAAGTTCGGTTTGGCTACACCTTC. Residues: CASSQVRFGYTF.

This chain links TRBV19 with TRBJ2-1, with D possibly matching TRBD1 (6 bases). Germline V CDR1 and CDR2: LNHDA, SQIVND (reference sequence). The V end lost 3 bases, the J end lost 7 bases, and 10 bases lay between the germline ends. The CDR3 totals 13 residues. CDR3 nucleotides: TGTGCCAGTAGTATCACAGGGTGGAATGAGCAGTTCTTC. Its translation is CASSITGWNEQFF. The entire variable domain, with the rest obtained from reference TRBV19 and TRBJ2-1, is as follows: DGGITQSPKYLFRKEGQNVTLSCEQNLNHDAMYWYRQDPGQGLRLIYYSQIVNDFQKGDIAEGYSVSREKKESFPLTVTSAQKNPTAFYLCASSITGWNEQFFGPGTRLTVL.

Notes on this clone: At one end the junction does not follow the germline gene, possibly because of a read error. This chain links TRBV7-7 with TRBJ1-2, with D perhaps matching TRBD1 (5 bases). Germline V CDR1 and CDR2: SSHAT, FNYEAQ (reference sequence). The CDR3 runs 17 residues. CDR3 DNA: TGTGCTAGCAGCTCCCTCCGTGGGGTGTTAGGGGCCTATGGCTACACCTTC. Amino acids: CASSSLRGVLGAYGYTF.

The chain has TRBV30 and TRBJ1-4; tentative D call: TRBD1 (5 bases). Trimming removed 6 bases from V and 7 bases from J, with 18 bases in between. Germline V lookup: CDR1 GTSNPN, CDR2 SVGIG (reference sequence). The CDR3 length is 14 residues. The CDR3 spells CACNRVGDGEKLFF. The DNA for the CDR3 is TGTGCCTGCAACCGAGTAGGGGATGGTGAAAAACTGTTTTTT.

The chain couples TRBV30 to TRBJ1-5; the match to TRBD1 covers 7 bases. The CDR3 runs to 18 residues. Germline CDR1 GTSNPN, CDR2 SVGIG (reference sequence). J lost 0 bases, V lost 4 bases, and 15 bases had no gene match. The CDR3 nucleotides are TGTGCCTGGACTTTGGACAGGCGGCCCCATATTAGCAATCAGCCCCAGCATTTT. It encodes CAWTLDRRPHISNQPQHF.

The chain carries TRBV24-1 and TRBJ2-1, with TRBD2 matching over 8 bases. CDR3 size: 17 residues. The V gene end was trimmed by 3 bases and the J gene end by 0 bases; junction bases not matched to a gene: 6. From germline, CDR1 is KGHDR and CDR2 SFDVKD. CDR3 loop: CATSDARAGGSYNEQFF. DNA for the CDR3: TGTGCCACCAGTGATGCTCGCGCGGGGGGCTCCTACAATGAGCAGTTCTTC.

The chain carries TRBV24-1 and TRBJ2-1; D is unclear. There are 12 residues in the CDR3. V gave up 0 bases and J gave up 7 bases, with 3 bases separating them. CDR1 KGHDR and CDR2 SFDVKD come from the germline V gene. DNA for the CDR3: TGTGCCACCAGTGATTTGTTAAATGAGCAGTTCTTC. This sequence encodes CATSDLLNEQFF.

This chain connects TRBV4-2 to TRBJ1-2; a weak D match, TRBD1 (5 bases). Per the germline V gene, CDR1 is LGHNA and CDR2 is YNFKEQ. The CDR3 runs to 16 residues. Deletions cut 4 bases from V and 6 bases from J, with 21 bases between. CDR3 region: CASSPLLTSTEDGYTF. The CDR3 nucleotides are TGTGCCAGCAGCCCACTCTTGACTTCGACAGAAGATGGCTACACCTTC.

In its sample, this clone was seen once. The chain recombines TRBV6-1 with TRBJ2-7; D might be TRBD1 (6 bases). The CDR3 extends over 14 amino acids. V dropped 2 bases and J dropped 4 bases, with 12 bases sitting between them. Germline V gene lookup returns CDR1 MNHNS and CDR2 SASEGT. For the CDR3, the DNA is TGTGCCAGCAGTGAAAGGGACACCCTATACGAGCAGTACGTC. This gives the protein CASSERDTLYEQYV.

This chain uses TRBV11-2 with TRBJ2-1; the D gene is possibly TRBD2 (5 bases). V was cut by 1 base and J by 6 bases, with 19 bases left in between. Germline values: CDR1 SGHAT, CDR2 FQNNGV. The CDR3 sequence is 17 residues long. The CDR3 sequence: CASSLGRGAPKSNEQFF. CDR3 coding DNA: TGTGCCAGCAGCTTAGGCCGGGGAGCTCCTAAGTCCAATGAGCAGTTCTTC.

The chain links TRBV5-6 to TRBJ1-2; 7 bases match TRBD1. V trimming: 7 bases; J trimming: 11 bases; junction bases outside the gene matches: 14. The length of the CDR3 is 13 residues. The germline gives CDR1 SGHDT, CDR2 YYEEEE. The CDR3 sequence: CASAPGDREVYTF. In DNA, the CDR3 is TGTGCCAGCGCCCCGGGAGACAGGGAAGTATACACCTTC.

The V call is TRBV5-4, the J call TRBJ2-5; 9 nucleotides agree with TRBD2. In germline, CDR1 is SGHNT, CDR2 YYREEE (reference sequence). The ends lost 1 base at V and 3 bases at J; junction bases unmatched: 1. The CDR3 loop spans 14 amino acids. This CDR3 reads CASSLRGGEETQYF. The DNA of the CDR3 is TGTGCCAGCAGCTTGCGCGGGGGGGAAGAGACCCAGTACTTC.

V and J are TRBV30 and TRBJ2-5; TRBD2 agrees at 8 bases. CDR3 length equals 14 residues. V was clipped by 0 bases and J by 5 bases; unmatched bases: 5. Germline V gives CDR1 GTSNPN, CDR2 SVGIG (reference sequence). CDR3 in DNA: TGTGCCTGGAGTGTAACGGGGGGGCGGGAGACCCAGTACTTC. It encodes CAWSVTGGRETQYF.

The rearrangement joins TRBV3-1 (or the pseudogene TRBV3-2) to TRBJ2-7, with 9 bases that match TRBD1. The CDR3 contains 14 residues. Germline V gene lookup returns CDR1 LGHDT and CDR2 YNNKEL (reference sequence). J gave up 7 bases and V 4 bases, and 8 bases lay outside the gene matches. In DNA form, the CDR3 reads TGTGCCAGCAGCCCACGGACAGGGGAGGGGGAGCAGTACTTC. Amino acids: CASSPRTGEGEQYF.

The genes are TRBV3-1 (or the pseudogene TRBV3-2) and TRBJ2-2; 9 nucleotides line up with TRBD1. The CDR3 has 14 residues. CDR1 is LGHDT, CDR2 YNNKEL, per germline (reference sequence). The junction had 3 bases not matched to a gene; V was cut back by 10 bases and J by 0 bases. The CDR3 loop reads CANDRGSNTGELFF. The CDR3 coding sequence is TGTGCCAACGACAGGGGGTCGAACACCGGGGAGCTGTTTTTT.

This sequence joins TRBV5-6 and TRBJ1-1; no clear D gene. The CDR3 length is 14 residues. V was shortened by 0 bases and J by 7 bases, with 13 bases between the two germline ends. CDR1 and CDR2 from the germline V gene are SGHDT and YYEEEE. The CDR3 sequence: CASSLGPQLGEAFF. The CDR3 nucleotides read TGTGCCAGCAGCTTGGGGCCACAGCTCGGTGAAGCTTTCTTT. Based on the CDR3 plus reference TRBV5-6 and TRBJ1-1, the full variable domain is DAGVTQSPTHLIKTRGQQVTLRCSPKSGHDTVSWYQQALGQGPQFIFQYYEEEERQRGNFPDRFSGHQFPNYSSELNVNALLLGDSALYLCASSLGPQLGEAFFGQGTRLTVV.